A single sample gave rise to the 26 T cell receptor beta chains below, sequenced in a study of blood T cells in healthy people across ages. Primers used in a second PCR of about 6 to 11 cycles were a sample-barcoded 5' primer and a J-beta primer mix. TCRdb itself ran the 5' RACE reads through MiXCR, one entry per CDR3 protein. The data hold approximately 680,000 distinct CDR3 sequences, with less than 40% observed a single time. Material: blood. The receptors originated from a woman older than 75 in good health.

On this clonotype: A much larger clone is a single base away; this may be a read error. CDR3 nucleotide sequence: TGTGCCAGCAGCGGAGATCGGGGGTGCCAAGAGACCCAGTACTTC. It encodes CASSGDRGCQETQYF. This sequence joins TRBV9 and TRBJ2-5; TRBD2 is a possible D gene (6 bases). The germline V gene has CDR1 SGDLS and CDR2 YYNGEE. V lost 3 bases, J lost 1 base, and 13 bases lay in between. The CDR3 runs 15 residues.

The chain joins TRBV7-2 to TRBJ1-2, with D perhaps matching TRBD1 (5 bases). There are 15 residues in the CDR3. Germline V CDR1 and CDR2: SGHTA, FQGNSA. Trimming cost V 6 bases and J 4 bases, with 18 bases left between them. Here the CDR3 DNA reads TGTGCCAGCAGGCGTCCTACGACAGCCCTCTATGGCTACACCTTC. Its protein product is CASRRPTTALYGYTF.

Ten or more counts support this clonotype. This chain uses TRBV13 with TRBJ2-7; D uncertain. V lost 5 bases and J lost 2, with 7 bases in between. From germline, CDR1 is PRHDT and CDR2 FYEKMQ (reference sequence). CDR3 size: 12 residues. This CDR3 reads CASSRNAYEQYF. CDR3 bases: TGTGCCAGCAGCCGAAACGCCTACGAGCAGTACTTC.

The table lists this clonotype with many counts. This rearrangement joins TRBV6-6 to TRBJ1-1; tentatively, D is TRBD1 (6 bases). The CDR3 has 17 residues. The ends were cut back, 4 bases at V and 4 bases at J, with 22 bases in the middle. The germline gives CDR1 MNHNY, CDR2 SVGAGI (reference sequence). The CDR3 DNA reads as TGTGCCAGCAGTTCCCCTCCTGTCGGGACAACTGTCACTGAAGCTTTCTTT. Translating gives CASSSPPVGTTVTEAFF.

This chain connects TRBV29-1 to TRBJ1-1, with a weak D call TRBD1 (5 bases). Trimming pared 4 bases from V and 13 bases from J, leaving 13 bases between. The CDR3 totals 10 residues. Germline V lookup: CDR1 SQVTM, CDR2 ANQGSEA. CDR3 amino acids: CSVVGGGGFF. The CDR3, as DNA: TGCAGCGTTGTTGGGGGTGGCGGTTTCTTT.

There are a few counts of this clonotype. The chain links TRBV10-3 to TRBJ1-5, with D hard to call. Germline lookup yields CDR1 ENHRY and CDR2 SYGVKD. CDR3 length equals 13 residues. Trimming cost V 6 bases and J 3 bases, with 9 bases left between them. CDR3 protein: CAISYITNQPQHF. The CDR3 region has the DNA TGTGCCATCAGCTATATTACCAATCAGCCCCAGCATTTT.

This clonotype was counted a single time. The rearrangement uses TRBV5-1 and TRBJ1-5, with D tentatively TRBD1 (5 bases). The CDR3 is 15 residues long. The V and J ends lost 0 bases and 6 bases respectively, with 13 bases between them. CDR1 SGHRS and CDR2 YFSETQ come from the germline V gene. DNA of the CDR3: TGCGCCAGCAGCTTGGAGGGAGCGGGGGGTCAGCCCCAGCATTTT. It encodes CASSLEGAGGQPQHF.

The chain carries TRBV20-1 and TRBJ1-1; D possibly corresponds to TRBD1 (6 bases). CDR1 is DFQATT, CDR2 SNEGSKA, per germline (reference sequence). Trimming shortened V by 3 bases and J by 7 bases, and 12 bases separated the two germline ends. This CDR3 spans 12 amino acids. In DNA form, the CDR3 reads TGCAGTGCTAGCGGGGTACAGGGTGAAGCTTTCTTT. Residues: CSASGVQGEAFF.

This clonotype has at least ten counts. This chain joins TRBV7-2 and TRBJ1-5; TRBD1 might be the D (6 bases). V was clipped by 0 bases and J by 6 bases, with 15 bases between them. The germline gives CDR1 SGHTA, CDR2 FQGNSA. The CDR3 length is 16 residues. CDR3 protein: CASSLAMGAVGQPQHF. The CDR3 DNA reads as TGTGCCAGCAGCTTAGCCATGGGGGCCGTGGGTCAGCCCCAGCATTTT.

In this sample, this clonotype turned up many times. The chain carries TRBV7-2 and TRBJ2-7; TRBD2 matches at 11 bases. The J segment lost 3 bases and the V segment lost 3 bases, leaving 13 bases of the junction unmatched. The V gene's germline CDR1 is SGHTA and CDR2 FQGNSA. The CDR3 totals 18 residues. CDR3 residues: CASSFDLAGGGLHYEQYF. The CDR3 DNA reads TGTGCCAGCAGCTTCGACCTAGCGGGGGGCGGACTCCACTACGAGCAGTACTTC.

This clonotype was recorded many times. The CDR3, as DNA: TGCAGGACAGGTGAATACACAGATACGCAGTATTTT. It specifies CRTGEYTDTQYF. The V gene is TRBV20-1, the J gene TRBJ2-3; D possibly corresponds to TRBD1 (6 bases). The germline V gene has CDR1 DFQATT and CDR2 SNEGSKA (reference sequence). The CDR3 totals 12 residues.

This clonotype was counted ten times or more. The chain recombines TRBV20-1 with TRBJ2-5; D not resolved. V was clipped by 4 bases and J by 2 bases, with 8 bases between them. Germline lookup yields CDR1 DFQATT and CDR2 SNEGSKA (reference sequence). The CDR3 is made up of 12 amino acids. The CDR3 is CSAIPIQETQYF. CDR3 coding DNA: TGCAGTGCTATTCCGATACAAGAGACCCAGTACTTC.

This clonotype was seen at least ten times. The chain employs TRBV5-5 and TRBJ2-1, with D perhaps TRBD1 or TRBD2 (5 bases each). This CDR3 is built from 16 residues. CDR1 SGHKS and CDR2 YYEKEE come from the germline V gene (reference sequence). Trimming pared 0 bases from V and 9 bases from J, leaving 19 bases between. In nucleotides, the CDR3 is TGTGCCAGCAGCTTGGTAGGGGAACCCGTTCGGGGTGAGCAGTTCTTC. Protein: CASSLVGEPVRGEQFF.

This clonotype showed up just a few times. This sequence may be a read error, since a much larger clone differs from it by one base. The chain combines TRBV7-2 with TRBJ1-1; no definite D call. V gave up 5 bases and J gave up 4 bases, with 11 bases separating them. This CDR3 is 13 amino acids long. Germline CDR1 SGHTA, CDR2 FQGNSA. The CDR3 region has the DNA TGTGCCAGCAGCAATGGACTGGGCACTGAAGCTTTCTTT. Translating it yields CASSNGLGTEAFF.

The table lists this clonotype with many counts. The rearrangement links TRBV10-3 to TRBJ2-3; 9 bases map to TRBD1. V gave up 7 bases and J gave up 5 bases; unmatched junction bases: 7. CDR3 length: 14 residues. Germline V lookup: CDR1 ENHRY, CDR2 SYGVKD. The CDR3 nucleotides are TGTGCCATCATGGACAGGGGTTTTGGAGATACGCAGTATTTT. It yields the protein CAIMDRGFGDTQYF.

A few counts support this clonotype. J is TRBJ1-1 and V is TRBV5-1; D is unclear. Germline CDR1 SGHRS, CDR2 YFSETQ. Trimming removed 0 bases at V and 4 bases at J, with 13 bases between. The CDR3 loop spans 15 amino acids. The CDR3 region is CASSLASPGGTEAFF. The CDR3 region has the DNA TGCGCCAGCAGCTTGGCCTCTCCGGGCGGCACTGAAGCTTTCTTT. The whole variable domain, remainder taken from reference TRBV5-1 and TRBJ1-1, is KAGVTQTPRYLIKTRGQQVTLSCSPISGHRSVSWYQQTPGQGLQFLFEYFSETQRNKGNFPGRFSGRQFSNSRSEMNVSTLELGDSALYLCASSLASPGGTEAFFGQGTRLTVV.

As regards this clonotype: A much larger clone lies a single base off, so this may be a read error. This chain uses TRBV5-1 with TRBJ2-5; D could derive from TRBD1 or TRBD2 (6 bases each). The V gene lost 0 bases and the J gene lost 11 bases, with 20 bases spanning the gap. Germline-derived CDR1 and CDR2 are SGHRS and YFSETQ. The CDR3 runs to 15 residues. The CDR3 region has the DNA TGCGCCAGCAGCTTGGAGCCCCACGGGGGCAATGAGCAGTACTTC. This translates into CASSLEPHGGNEQYF.

This clonotype has ten or more counts. The genes are TRBV18 and TRBJ1-1, with TRBD1 matching 7 bases. Germline V gene sequence: CDR1 KGHSH, CDR2 LQKENI. The ends lost 4 bases at V and 1 base at J; junction bases unmatched: 6. CDR3 length: 15 amino acids. CDR3 nucleotide sequence: TGTGCCAGCTCACAAGGGGGCATGGGGAACACTGAAGCTTTCTTT. It codes for CASSQGGMGNTEAFF.

This clonotype was detected ten times or more. A much larger clone is a single base away; this may be a read error. V and J are TRBV5-5 and TRBJ2-1; 9 bases align to TRBD1. The CDR3 is 15 amino acids. Germline V gene sequence: CDR1 SGHKS, CDR2 YYEKEE (reference sequence). The junction had 4 bases not matched to a gene; V was cut back by 4 bases and J by 2 bases. The CDR3 spells CASSLGQGPYNEQFF. The CDR3 DNA sequence: TGTGCCAGCAGCCTGGGACAGGGCCCCTACAATGAGCAGTTCTTC.

This clonotype has ten or more counts. The chain carries TRBV24-1 and TRBJ2-1; D may correspond to TRBD1 or TRBD2 (5 bases each). CDR1 is KGHDR, CDR2 SFDVKD, per germline. V was cut by 7 bases and J by 8 bases, with 14 bases left in between. The CDR3 sequence is 13 residues long. As DNA, the CDR3 is TGTGCCACCAGGGGGACGCAGGTAGATGAGCAGTTCTTC. This codes for CATRGTQVDEQFF.

In its sample, this clonotype was seen a few times. A clone one base away is much larger, so this may be a read error. V and J are TRBV4-2 and TRBJ2-6, with TRBD1 identical over 7 bases. The CDR3 is made up of 16 amino acids. In germline, CDR1 is LGHNA, CDR2 YNFKEQ. CDR3 sequence (DNA): TGTGCCAGCAGCCGTCCGACAGGGTCTGGGGCCAACGTCCGGACTTTC. Translating gives CASSRPTGSGANVRTF.

Notes on this clonotype: A read error is possible here, since a much larger clone lies one base away. V gene TRBV30 combines with J gene TRBJ2-4; 8 nucleotides align to TRBD1. The end of the DNA is better explained by TRBJ2-7, so the J call may be wrong. This CDR3 spans 16 amino acids. Germline CDR1 reads GTSNPN; CDR2 reads SVGIG (reference sequence). Here the CDR3 DNA reads TGTGTCTGGAGTAGGGGTGATGGGACAGGCACCTACGAGCAGTACTTC. Encoded protein: CVWSRGDGTGTYEQYF.

This chain uses TRBV6-1 with TRBJ2-1; 7 nucleotides match TRBD2. The CDR3 consists of 14 residues. Germline CDR1 and CDR2: MNHNS and SASEGT. V shed 7 bases and J 7 bases; nucleotides not matched to a gene: 10. CDR3 amino acids: CASTVLAALNEQFF. The DNA for the CDR3 is TGTGCCAGCACCGTTCTAGCGGCCCTAAATGAGCAGTTCTTC.

This clonotype was recorded many times. The rearrangement joins TRBV20-1 to TRBJ2-3; D ambiguous. V lost 0 bases, J lost 1 base, and 5 bases lay in between. This CDR3 comprises 13 residues. The germline V gene encodes CDR1 DFQATT and CDR2 SNEGSKA (reference sequence). CDR3 amino acids: CSARDEGTDTQYF. CDR3 nucleotide sequence: TGCAGTGCTAGAGATGAGGGCACAGATACGCAGTATTTT.

This clonotype appeared a few times. V usage is TRBV9 and J usage is TRBJ1-1; perhaps TRBD1 as D (5 bases). Germline V CDR1 and CDR2: SGDLS, YYNGEE. Trimming pared 4 bases from V and 6 bases from J, leaving 13 bases between. This CDR3 has 13 amino acids. The CDR3 region is CASSPGRGAEAFF. In nucleotides, the CDR3 is TGTGCCAGCAGCCCAGGTAGGGGTGCTGAAGCTTTCTTT.

This clonotype was observed at least ten times. The V gene is TRBV4-2, the J gene TRBJ1-5; no definite D call. This CDR3 region has 13 residues. Germline V lookup: CDR1 LGHNA, CDR2 YNFKEQ. Between the trimmed V and J ends, which lost 0 bases and 7 bases, there was a span of 7 bases. This CDR3 reads CASSQDGGQPQHF. The CDR3, as DNA: TGTGCCAGCAGCCAAGATGGAGGGCAGCCCCAGCATTTT.